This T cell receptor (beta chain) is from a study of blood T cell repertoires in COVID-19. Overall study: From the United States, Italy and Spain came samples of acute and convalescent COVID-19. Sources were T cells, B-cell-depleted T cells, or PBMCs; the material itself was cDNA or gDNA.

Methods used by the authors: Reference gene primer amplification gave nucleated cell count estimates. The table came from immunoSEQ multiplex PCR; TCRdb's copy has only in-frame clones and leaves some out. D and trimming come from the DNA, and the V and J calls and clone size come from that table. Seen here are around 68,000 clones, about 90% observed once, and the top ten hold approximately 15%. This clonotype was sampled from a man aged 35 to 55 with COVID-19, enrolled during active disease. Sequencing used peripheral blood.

The CDR3 DNA reads as TGTGCCTGGGGGGGACCAGGGGACACTGAAGCTTTCTTT. Translated: CAWGGPGDTEAFF. The chain combines TRBV30 with TRBJ1-1; the D gene is possibly TRBD1 (6 bases). The CDR3 runs 13 residues. Germline V lookup: CDR1 GTSNPN, CDR2 SVGIG (reference sequence). V lost 5 bases and J 3 bases, leaving 13 bases between the germline ends.